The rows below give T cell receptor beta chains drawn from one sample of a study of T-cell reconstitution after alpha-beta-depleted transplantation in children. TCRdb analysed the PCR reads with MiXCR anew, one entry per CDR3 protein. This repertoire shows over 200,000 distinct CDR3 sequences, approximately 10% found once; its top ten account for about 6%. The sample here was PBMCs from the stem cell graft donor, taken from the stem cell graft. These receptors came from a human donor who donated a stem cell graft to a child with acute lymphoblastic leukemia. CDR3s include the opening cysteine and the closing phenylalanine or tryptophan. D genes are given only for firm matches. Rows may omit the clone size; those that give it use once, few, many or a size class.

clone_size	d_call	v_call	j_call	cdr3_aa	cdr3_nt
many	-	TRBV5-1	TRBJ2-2	CASSTGPNTGELFF	TGCGCCAGCAGCACCGGGCCAAACACCGGGGAGCTGTTTTTT
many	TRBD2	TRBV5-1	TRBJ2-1	CASSPLSGGYNEQFF	TGCGCCAGCAGCCCCCTTAGCGGGGGTTACAATGAGCAGTTCTTC
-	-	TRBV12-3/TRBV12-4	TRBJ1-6	CASSPVGGGNSPLHF	TGTGCCAGCAGTCCCGTGGGGGGGGGTAATTCACCCCTCCACTTT
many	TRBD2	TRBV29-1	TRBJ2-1	CSVETWGGNEQFF	TGCAGCGTTGAGACATGGGGGGGGAATGAGCAGTTCTTC
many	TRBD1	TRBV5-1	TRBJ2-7	CASKSETGTYEQYF	TGCGCCAGCAAATCCGAGACAGGGACCTACGAGCAGTACTTC
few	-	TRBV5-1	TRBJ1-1	CASSPEPQYTEAFF	TGCGCCAGCAGCCCCGAGCCCCAGTACACTGAAGCTTTCTTT
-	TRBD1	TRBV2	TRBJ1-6	CASRVTRQGVSYNSPLHF	TGTGCCAGCAGGGTAACCAGACAGGGGGTCTCCTATAATTCACCCCTCCACTTT
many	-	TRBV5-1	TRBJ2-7	CASSLADGEQYF	TGCGCCAGCAGCTTGGCCGATGGCGAGCAGTACTTC
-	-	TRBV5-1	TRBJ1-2	CASRIEGHYGYTF	TGCGCCAGCAGAATAGAGGGCCACTATGGCTACACCTTC
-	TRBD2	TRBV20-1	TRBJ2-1	CSAPTSGGAYEQFF	TGCAGTGCTCCGACTAGCGGGGGGGCCTATGAGCAGTTCTTC
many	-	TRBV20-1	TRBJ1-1	CSASSLLSSAKDPEAFF	TGCAGTGCTAGTAGCCTTTTATCGTCGGCCAAGGACCCTGAAGCTTTCTTT
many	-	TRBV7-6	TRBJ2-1	CASSSGWTDNEQFF	TGTGCCAGCAGCTCCGGGTGGACAGACAATGAGCAGTTCTTC
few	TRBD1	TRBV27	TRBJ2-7	CASSLRQGPYEQYF	TGTGCCAGCAGTTTGCGACAGGGCCCGTACGAGCAGTACTTC
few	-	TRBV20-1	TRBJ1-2	CSPRRQWSNTF	TGCAGTCCAAGAAGACAGTGGTCTAACACCTTC
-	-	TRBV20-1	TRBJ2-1	CSASLYEQFF	TGCAGTGCTAGTCTGTATGAGCAGTTCTTC
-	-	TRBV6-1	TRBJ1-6	CASSTGGFNSPLHF	TGTGCCAGCAGTACCGGGGGATTCAATTCACCCCTCCACTTT
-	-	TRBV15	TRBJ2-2	CATSTWETGELFF	TGTGCCACCAGCACTTGGGAAACCGGGGAGCTGTTTTTT
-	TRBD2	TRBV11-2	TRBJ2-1	CASRRLAGAKEYNEQFF	TGTGCCAGCAGGCGACTAGCGGGGGCGAAGGAATACAATGAGCAGTTCTTC
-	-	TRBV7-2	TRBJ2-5	CASSFGDRKETQYF	TGTGCCAGCAGCTTTGGCGATCGGAAAGAGACCCAGTACTTC
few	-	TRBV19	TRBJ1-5	CASSSEPRQPQHF	TGTGCCAGTAGTTCCGAGCCTCGGCAGCCCCAGCATTTT
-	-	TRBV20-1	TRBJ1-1	CSAREGHKNTEAFF	TGCAGTGCTAGAGAGGGACACAAGAACACTGAAGCTTTCTTT
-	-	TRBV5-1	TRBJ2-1	CASSSSLSSYNEQFF	TGCGCCAGCAGCTCGTCATTGAGCTCCTACAATGAGCAGTTCTTC
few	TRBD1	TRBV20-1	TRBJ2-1	CSAPGQGFDEQFF	TGCAGTGCACCGGGACAGGGGTTTGATGAGCAGTTCTTC
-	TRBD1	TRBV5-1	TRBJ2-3	CASSLSGTGGTDTQYF	TGCGCCAGCAGCTTGTCCGGTACAGGGGGCACAGATACGCAGTATTTT
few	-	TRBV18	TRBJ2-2	CASSPPTAGIYTGELFF	TGTGCCAGCTCACCACCGACCGCAGGGATCTACACCGGGGAGCTGTTTTTT
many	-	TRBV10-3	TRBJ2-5	CAISEGTNQETQYF	TGTGCCATCAGTGAGGGCACCAACCAAGAGACCCAGTACTTC
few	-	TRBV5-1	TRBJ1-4	CASSLEPEKLFF	TGCGCCAGCAGCTTGGAACCGGAAAAACTGTTTTTT
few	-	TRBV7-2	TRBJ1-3	CASSISGPTSGNTIYF	TGTGCCAGCAGCATTAGCGGCCCTACCTCTGGAAACACCATATATTTT
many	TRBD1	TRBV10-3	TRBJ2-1	CAIGTVLSEQFF	TGTGCCATCGGGACAGTTCTATCTGAGCAGTTCTTC